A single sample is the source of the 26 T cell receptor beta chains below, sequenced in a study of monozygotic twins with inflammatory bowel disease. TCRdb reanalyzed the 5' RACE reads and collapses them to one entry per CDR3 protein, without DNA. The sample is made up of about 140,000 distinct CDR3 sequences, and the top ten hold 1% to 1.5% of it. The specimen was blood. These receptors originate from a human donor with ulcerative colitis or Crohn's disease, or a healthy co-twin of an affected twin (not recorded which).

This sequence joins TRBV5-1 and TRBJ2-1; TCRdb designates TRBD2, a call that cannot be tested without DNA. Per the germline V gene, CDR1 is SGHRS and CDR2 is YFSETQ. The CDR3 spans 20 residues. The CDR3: CASSLTILSSGRVTYNEQFF. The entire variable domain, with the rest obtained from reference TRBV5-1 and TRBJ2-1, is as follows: KAGVTQTPRYLIKTRGQQVTLSCSPISGHRSVSWYQQTPGQGLQFLFEYFSETQRNKGNFPGRFSGRQFSNSRSEMNVSTLELGDSALYLCASSLTILSSGRVTYNEQFFGPGTRLTVL.

The CDR3 region is CAIKSTGLAYNEQFF. The V gene is TRBV10-3, the J gene TRBJ2-1; TCRdb gives TRBD2 as the D gene, but with no DNA this cannot be confirmed. Per germline, CDR1 ENHRY and CDR2 SYGVKD. The length of the CDR3 is 15 residues.

The CDR3 region is CASSQARRGTFGGDIQYF. This rearrangement joins TRBV3-1 to TRBJ2-4; TCRdb indicates TRBD1, and absent DNA this call remains unverified. CDR3 size: 18 residues. In germline, CDR1 is LGHDT, CDR2 YNNKEL (reference sequence).

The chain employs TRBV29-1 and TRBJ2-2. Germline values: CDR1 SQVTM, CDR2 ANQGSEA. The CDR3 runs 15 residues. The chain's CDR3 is CSVEKRDKNTGELFF.

CDR3 sequence: CASSSQVGENEKLFF. The chain carries TRBV27 and TRBJ1-4; TCRdb's D gene call, TRBD1, goes unchecked for lack of DNA. Germline V gene sequence: CDR1 MNHEY, CDR2 SMNVEV (reference sequence). CDR3 length: 15 amino acids.

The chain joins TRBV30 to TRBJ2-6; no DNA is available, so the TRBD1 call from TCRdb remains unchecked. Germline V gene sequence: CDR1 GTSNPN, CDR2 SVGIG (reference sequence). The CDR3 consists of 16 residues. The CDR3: CAWSVGQLSGANVLTF. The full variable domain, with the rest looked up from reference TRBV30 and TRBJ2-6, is SQTIHQWPATLVQPVGSPLSLECTVEGTSNPNLYWYRQAAGRGLQLLFYSVGIGQISSEVPQNLSASRPQDRQFILSSKKLLLSDSGFYLCAWSVGQLSGANVLTFGAGSRLTVL.

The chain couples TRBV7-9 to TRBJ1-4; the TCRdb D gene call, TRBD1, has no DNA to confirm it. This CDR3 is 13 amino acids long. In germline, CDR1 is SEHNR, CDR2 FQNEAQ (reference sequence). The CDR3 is CASSDQGLEKLFF.

Here the CDR3 reads CASSPGRWQSGEAFF. V usage is TRBV5-1 and J usage is TRBJ1-1; TCRdb reports TRBD1, a call that lacks DNA to check it against. Germline assignment: CDR1 SGHRS and CDR2 YFSETQ. This CDR3 contains 15 residues.

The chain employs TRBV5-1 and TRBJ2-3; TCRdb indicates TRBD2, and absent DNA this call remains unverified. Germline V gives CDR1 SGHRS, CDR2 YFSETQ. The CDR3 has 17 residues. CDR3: CASSLRGLAGISDTQYF.

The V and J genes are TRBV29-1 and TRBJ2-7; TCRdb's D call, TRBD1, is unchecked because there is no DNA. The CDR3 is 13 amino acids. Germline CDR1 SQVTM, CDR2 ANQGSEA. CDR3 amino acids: CSAETGQSYEQYF.

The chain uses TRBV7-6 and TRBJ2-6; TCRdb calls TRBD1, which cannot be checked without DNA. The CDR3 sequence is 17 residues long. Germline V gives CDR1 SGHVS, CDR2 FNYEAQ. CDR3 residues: CASSLLTGQAGANVLTF.

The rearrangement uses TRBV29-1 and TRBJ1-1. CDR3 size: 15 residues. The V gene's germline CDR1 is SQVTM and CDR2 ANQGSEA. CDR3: CSVKGELAKNTEAFF.

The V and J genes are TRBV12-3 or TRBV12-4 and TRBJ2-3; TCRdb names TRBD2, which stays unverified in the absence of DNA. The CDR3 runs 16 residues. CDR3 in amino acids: CASSSRTSGSTDTQYF.

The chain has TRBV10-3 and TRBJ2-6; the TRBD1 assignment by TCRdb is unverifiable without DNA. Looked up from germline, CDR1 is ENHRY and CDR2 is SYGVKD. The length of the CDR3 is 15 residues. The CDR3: CAISLTGAGANVLTF.

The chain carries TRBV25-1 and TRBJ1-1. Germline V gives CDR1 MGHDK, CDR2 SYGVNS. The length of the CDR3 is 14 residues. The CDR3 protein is CASSVGTANTEAFF.

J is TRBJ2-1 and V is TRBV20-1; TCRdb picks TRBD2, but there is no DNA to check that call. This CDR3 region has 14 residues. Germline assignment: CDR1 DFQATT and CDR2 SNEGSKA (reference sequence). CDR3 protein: CSAPPLAGGGEQFF.

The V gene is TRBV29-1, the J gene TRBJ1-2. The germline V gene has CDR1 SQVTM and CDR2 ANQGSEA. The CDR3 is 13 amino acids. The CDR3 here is CSVEKRENYGYTF.

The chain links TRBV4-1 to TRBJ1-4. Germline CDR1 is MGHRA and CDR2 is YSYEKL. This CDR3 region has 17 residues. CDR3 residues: CASSPFTIRATNEKLFF.

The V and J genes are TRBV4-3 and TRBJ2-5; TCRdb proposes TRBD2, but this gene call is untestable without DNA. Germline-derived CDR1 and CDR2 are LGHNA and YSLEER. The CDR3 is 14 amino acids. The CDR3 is CASSQGLAQETQYF.

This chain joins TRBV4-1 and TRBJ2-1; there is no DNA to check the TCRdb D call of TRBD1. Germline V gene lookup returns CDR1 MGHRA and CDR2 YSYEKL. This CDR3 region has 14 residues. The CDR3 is CASSQGTVFNEQFF.

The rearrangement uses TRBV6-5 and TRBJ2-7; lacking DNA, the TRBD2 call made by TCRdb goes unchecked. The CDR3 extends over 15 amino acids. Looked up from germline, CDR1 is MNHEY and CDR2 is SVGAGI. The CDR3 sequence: CASSYMRGNAYEQYF.

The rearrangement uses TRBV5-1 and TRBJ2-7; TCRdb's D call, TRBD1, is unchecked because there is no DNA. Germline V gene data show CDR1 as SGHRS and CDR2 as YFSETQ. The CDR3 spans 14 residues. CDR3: CASSFIPGQEEQYF.

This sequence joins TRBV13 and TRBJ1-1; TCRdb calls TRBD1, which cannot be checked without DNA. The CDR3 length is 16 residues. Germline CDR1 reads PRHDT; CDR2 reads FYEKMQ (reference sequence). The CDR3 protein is CASSPRGDRSNTEAFF.

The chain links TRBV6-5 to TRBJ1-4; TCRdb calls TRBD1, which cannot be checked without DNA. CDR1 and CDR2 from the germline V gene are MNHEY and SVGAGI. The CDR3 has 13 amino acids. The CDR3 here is CASRGTEDEKLFF.

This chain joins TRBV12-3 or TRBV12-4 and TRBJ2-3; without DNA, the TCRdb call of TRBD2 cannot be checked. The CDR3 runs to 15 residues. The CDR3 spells CASSSRLAGTDTQYF.

The CDR3: CASSIRQGLDYGYTF. This rearrangement joins TRBV9 to TRBJ1-2; TCRdb picks TRBD1, but there is no DNA to check that call. The CDR3 sequence is 15 residues long. Per the germline V gene, CDR1 is SGDLS and CDR2 is YYNGEE. The full variable domain, with the rest looked up from reference TRBV9 and TRBJ1-2, is DSGVTQTPKHLITATGQRVTLRCSPRSGDLSVYWYQQSLDQGLQFLIQYYNGEERAKGNILERFSAQQFPDLHSELNLSSLELGDSALYFCASSIRQGLDYGYTFGSGTRLTVV.